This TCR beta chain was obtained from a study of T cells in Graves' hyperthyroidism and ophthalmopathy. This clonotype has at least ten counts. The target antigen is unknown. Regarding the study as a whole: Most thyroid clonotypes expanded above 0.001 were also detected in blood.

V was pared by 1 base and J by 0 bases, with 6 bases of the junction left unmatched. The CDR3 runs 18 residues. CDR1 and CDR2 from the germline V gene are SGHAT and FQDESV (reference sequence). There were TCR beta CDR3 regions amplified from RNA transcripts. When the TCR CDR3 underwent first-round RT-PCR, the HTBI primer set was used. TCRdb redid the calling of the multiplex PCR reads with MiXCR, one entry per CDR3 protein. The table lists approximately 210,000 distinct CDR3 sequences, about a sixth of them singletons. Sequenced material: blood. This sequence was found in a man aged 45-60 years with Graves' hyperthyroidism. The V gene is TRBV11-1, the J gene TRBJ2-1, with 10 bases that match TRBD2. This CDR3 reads CASSLGGTSASSYNEQFF. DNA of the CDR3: TGTGCCAGCAGCTTAGGAGGGACTAGCGCAAGCTCCTACAATGAGCAGTTCTTC.